This T cell receptor beta chain derives from a study of regulatory T cells in long-lasting Graves disease. Study as a whole: Persistent cases took antithyroid drugs over 5 years and stayed TSH receptor antibody positive.

V was shortened by 4 bases and J by 1 base, with 7 bases between the two germline ends. The CDR3 is made up of 13 amino acids. Germline CDR1 is SGHTA and CDR2 is FQGTGA. Remarks on this clonotype: The antigen remains unidentified.

General study points: Reduced TCR diversity was observed in persistent Graves' patients versus newly diagnosed patients. When disease was persistent, TRBV28, TRBJ1-2 and TRBJ2-5 were the favored segments.

Documented time point: persistent/refractory GD, antithyroid drugs over 5 years with positive TRAb. Preparation of the TCR library used RNA extracted from PBMCs. To make TCR beta libraries, researchers used iRepertoire HTBI primers and Arm-PCR of CDR3 regions. TCRdb reprocessed the multiplex PCR reads with MiXCR, giving one entry per CDR3 protein. The sample consists of 450,000 or so distinct CDR3 sequences, about a fifth of them appearing once. The sample was peripheral blood mononuclear cells (PBMCs), taken when the disease was refractory, from a patient treated with antithyroid drugs. This TCR derives from a female donor with Graves disease. This rearrangement joins TRBV7-3 to TRBJ2-5; D call uncertain. CDR3 residues: CASSSATQETQYF. CDR3 bases: TGTGCCAGCAGCTCTGCGACCCAAGAGACCCAGTACTTC.